The clone carrying this T cell receptor beta chain has at least ten counts. The antigen is unknown. Trimming cost V 3 bases and J 1 base, with 9 bases left between them. The CDR3 runs 14 residues. The data belong to a study of molecular identifiers for immune sequencing clone quantification. TCRdb re-called the PCR reads with MiXCR, one entry per CDR3 protein. There are 85,000 to 100,000 distinct CDR3 sequences in the sample; around 20% occur only once, and approximately 1% lies in the top ten. Study observations and caveats: Whereas clones above 20 RNA copies held under 1% of naive-cell molecules, they held over 97% of effector molecules.

Material for sequencing was naive CD8+ T cells from blood, with Jurkat cell RNA spiked in. Subset denoted: FACS-sorted CD8+CD4-CCR7+CD45RA+ naive T cells. This sequence joins TRBV12-3 or TRBV12-4 and TRBJ2-5; D gene uncertain. This clonotype was obtained from a human donor in good health. Some libraries in this study had Jurkat cell RNA spiked in. The CDR3 coding sequence is TGTGCCAGCAGTTTTATGGGGATCCAAGAGACCCAGTACTTC. Protein sequence: CASSFMGIQETQYF.